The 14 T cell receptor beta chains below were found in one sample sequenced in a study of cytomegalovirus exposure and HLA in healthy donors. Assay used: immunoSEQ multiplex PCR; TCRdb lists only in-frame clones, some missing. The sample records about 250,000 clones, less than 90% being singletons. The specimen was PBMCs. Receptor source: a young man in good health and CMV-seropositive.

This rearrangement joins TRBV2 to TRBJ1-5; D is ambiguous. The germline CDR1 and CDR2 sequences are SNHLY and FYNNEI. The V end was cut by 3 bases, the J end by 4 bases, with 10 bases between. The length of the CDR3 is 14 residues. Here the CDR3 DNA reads TGTGCCAGCAGTGACGTCGGTCGGAATCAGCCCCAGCATTTT. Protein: CASSDVGRNQPQHF. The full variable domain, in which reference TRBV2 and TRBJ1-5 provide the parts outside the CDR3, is EPEVTQTPSHQVTQMGQEVILRCVPISNHLYFYWYRQILGQKVEFLVSFYNNEISEKSEIFDDQFSVERPDGSNFTLKIRSTKLEDSAMYFCASSDVGRNQPQHFGDGTRLSIL.

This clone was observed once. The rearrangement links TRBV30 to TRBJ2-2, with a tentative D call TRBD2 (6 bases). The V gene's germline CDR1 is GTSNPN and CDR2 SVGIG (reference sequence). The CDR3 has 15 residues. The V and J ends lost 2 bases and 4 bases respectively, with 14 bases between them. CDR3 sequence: CAWSSGTPLTGELFF. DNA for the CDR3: TGTGCCTGGAGTTCGGGGACTCCACTCACCGGGGAGCTGTTTTTT.

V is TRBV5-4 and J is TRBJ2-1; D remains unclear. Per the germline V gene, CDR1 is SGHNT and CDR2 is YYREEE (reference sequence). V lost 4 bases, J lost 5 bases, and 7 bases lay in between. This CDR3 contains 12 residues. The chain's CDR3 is CASSGGHNEQFF. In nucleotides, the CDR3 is TGTGCCAGCAGCGGCGGACACAATGAGCAGTTCTTC.

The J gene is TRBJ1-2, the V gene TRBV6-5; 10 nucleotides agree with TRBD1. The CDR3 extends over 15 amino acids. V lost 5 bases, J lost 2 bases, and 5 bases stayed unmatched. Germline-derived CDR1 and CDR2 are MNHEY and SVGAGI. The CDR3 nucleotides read TGTGCCAGCAGTCCCCCGGGACAGGGGAACTATGGCTACACCTTC. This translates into CASSPPGQGNYGYTF.

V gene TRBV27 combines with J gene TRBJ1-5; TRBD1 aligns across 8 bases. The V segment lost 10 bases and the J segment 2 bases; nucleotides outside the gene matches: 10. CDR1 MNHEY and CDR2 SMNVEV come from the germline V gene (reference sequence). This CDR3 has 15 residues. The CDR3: CATGGQAGGNQPQHF. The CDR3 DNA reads TGTGCCACCGGGGGACAGGCGGGGGGCAATCAGCCCCAGCATTTT.

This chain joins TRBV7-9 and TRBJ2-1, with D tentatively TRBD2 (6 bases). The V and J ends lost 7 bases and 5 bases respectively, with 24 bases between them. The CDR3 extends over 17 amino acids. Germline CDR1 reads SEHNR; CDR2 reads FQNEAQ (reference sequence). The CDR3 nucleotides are TGTGCCAGCATCCCCCCTTCGGGACTCCGCCTGGACAATGAGCAGTTCTTC. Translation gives CASIPPSGLRLDNEQFF. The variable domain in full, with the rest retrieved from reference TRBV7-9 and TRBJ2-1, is DTGVSQNPRHKITKRGQNVTFRCDPISEHNRLYWYRQTLGQGPEFLTYFQNEAQLEKSRLLSDRFSAERPKGSFSTLEIQRTEQGDSAMYLCASIPPSGLRLDNEQFFGPGTRLTVL.

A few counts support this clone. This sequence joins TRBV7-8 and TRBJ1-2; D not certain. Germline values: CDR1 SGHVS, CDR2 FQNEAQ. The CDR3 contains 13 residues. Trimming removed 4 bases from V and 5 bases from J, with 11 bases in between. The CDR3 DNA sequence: TGTGCCAGCAGCTCGACCGGGAGGTATGGCTACACCTTC. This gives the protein CASSSTGRYGYTF.

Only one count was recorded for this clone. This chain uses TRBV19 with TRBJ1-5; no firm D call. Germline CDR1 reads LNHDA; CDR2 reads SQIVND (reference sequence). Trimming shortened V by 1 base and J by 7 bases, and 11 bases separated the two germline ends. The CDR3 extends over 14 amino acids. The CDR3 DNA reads TGTGCCAGTAGTATAGGGTCGGGATTGCAGCCCCAGCATTTT. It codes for CASSIGSGLQPQHF.

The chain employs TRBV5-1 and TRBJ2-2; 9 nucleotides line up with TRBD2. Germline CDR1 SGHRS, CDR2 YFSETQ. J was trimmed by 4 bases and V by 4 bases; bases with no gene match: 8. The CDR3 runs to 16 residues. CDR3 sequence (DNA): TGCGCCAGCAGCCCCGGGACTAGCTCCAGCACCGGGGAGCTGTTTTTT. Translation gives CASSPGTSSSTGELFF.

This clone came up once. The chain's CDR3 is CASSPRDETYEQYF. The CDR3, as DNA: TGTGCCAGCAGCCCCCGGGACGAAACCTACGAGCAGTACTTC. V gene TRBV7-9 combines with J gene TRBJ2-7; either TRBD1 or TRBD2 may supply D (5 bases each). CDR1 is SEHNR, CDR2 FQNEAQ, per germline (reference sequence). Trimming took off 5 bases at V and 2 bases at J, with 13 bases between the two ends. The CDR3 is made up of 14 amino acids.

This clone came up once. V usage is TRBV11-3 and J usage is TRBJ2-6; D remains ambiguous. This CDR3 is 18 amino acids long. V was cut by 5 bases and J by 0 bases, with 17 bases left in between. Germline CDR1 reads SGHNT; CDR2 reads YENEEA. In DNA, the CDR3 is TGTGCCAGCAGCCCCGGTGGCGGCAAAGGCTCTGGGGCCAACGTCCTGACTTTC. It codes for CASSPGGGKGSGANVLTF.

In DNA, the CDR3 is TGTGCCAGCTCACCCCTCGGGACTAGCGGCGGGGAGCTGTTTTTT. It is translated as CASSPLGTSGGELFF. The gene calls are TRBV18 and TRBJ2-2; TRBD2 agrees at 11 bases. V gave up 3 bases and J gave up 7 bases; unmatched junction bases: 4. The germline gives CDR1 KGHSH, CDR2 LQKENI. The CDR3 runs 15 residues.

CDR3 DNA sequence: TGTGCCAGCAGACCGGGACAGGGAGATAATGAGCAGTTCTTC. This codes for CASRPGQGDNEQFF. The V gene is TRBV27, the J gene TRBJ2-1; 9 bases align to TRBD1. This CDR3 spans 14 amino acids. Trimming removed 6 bases from V and 7 bases from J; junction bases left unmatched: 7. The germline V gene has CDR1 MNHEY and CDR2 SMNVEV (reference sequence).

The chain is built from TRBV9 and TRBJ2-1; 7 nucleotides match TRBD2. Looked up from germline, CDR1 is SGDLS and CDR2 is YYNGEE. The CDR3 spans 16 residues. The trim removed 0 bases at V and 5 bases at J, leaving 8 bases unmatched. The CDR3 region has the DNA TGTGCCAGCAGCGTAGTCGGGGAGGGAACAGACAATGAGCAGTTCTTC. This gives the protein CASSVVGEGTDNEQFF.